This passage covers 21 T cell receptor beta chains from one sample sequenced in a study of T cell responses to AZD1222 COVID-19 vaccine. Only in-frame clones appear in the TCRdb table, and some are missing; sequencing was by immunoSEQ multiplex PCR. This table holds about 100,000 clones, about 86% found once. The sample was peripheral blood, taken on day 0 of AZD1222 vaccination. These receptors originate from an adult in good health.

The V call is TRBV10-3, the J call TRBJ1-6, with D unclear. Germline CDR1 is ENHRY and CDR2 is SYGVKD. Between the trimmed V and J ends, which lost 7 bases and 7 bases, there was a span of 17 bases. This CDR3 has 15 residues. The CDR3 DNA reads as TGTGCCATCACCGATGACCTCTCGGGGAATTCACCCCTCCACTTT. Translation gives CAITDDLSGNSPLHF.

This rearrangement joins TRBV7-8 to TRBJ2-7, with unresolved D. V was cut by 0 bases and J by 0 bases, with 9 bases left in between. The CDR3 consists of 15 residues. CDR1 SGHVS and CDR2 FQNEAQ come from the germline V gene. The CDR3 reads CASSLASGSSYEQYF. CDR3 in DNA: TGTGCCAGCAGCTTAGCATCGGGTTCCTCCTACGAGCAGTACTTC.

The chain is built from TRBV6-2 or TRBV6-3 and TRBJ1-5; TRBD1 agrees at 9 bases. V lost 0 bases and J lost 0; bases outside the gene matches: 6. Germline loops: CDR1 MNHEY, CDR2 SVGEGT. The CDR3 has 18 amino acids. For the CDR3, the DNA is TGTGCCAGCAGTTACTCGGCCGGGACAGGGATTAGCAATCAGCCCCAGCATTTT. Translated: CASSYSAGTGISNQPQHF.

DNA of the CDR3: TGTGCCAGCAGCGTAGAAAGGGAGCTGTTTTTT. Translation: CASSVERELFF. The V gene is TRBV9, the J gene TRBJ2-2; D uncertain. Germline V gene sequence: CDR1 SGDLS, CDR2 YYNGEE. The V end lost 0 bases, the J end lost 9 bases, and 3 bases lay between the germline ends. The CDR3 loop spans 11 amino acids.

The rearrangement uses TRBV6-2 or TRBV6-3 and TRBJ2-7, with D unresolved. The CDR3 is 14 residues long. V lost 6 bases, J lost 2 bases, and 14 bases lay in between. The V gene's germline CDR1 is MNHEY and CDR2 SVGEGT. The CDR3 DNA follows: TGTGCCAGCAGCCTATCGGCCATCACCTACGAGCAGTACTTC. It yields the protein CASSLSAITYEQYF.

The chain uses TRBV27 and TRBJ2-7; TRBD1 matches 10 bases. Germline trimming cut 6 bases from V and 2 bases from J; bases unmatched to any gene: 7. The CDR3 is 15 amino acids. Germline values: CDR1 MNHEY, CDR2 SMNVEV (reference sequence). The CDR3 bases are TGTGCCAGCAGCCGCGGGGGGACAGGGGCCTACGAGCAGTACTTC. Amino acids: CASSRGGTGAYEQYF.

The rearrangement joins TRBV29-1 to TRBJ1-5, with D perhaps TRBD1 (6 bases). This CDR3 has 12 residues. The V end lost 5 bases, the J end lost 3 bases, and 8 bases lay between the germline ends. CDR1 is SQVTM, CDR2 ANQGSEA, per germline. CDR3 protein: CSVSGANQPQHF. As DNA, the CDR3 is TGCAGCGTTTCAGGGGCCAATCAGCCCCAGCATTTT.

The rearrangement uses TRBV6-6 and TRBJ2-3; no clear D gene. The CDR3 loop spans 16 amino acids. V was cut by 7 bases and J by 5 bases, with 22 bases left in between. In germline, CDR1 is MNHNY, CDR2 SVGAGI (reference sequence). Here the CDR3 DNA reads TGTGCCAGCACCAAACTCTTGGCCCCTTCGCTAGATACGCAGTATTTT. It encodes CASTKLLAPSLDTQYF.

This clone appeared a single time. The chain carries TRBV12-3 or TRBV12-4 and TRBJ2-7; 8 bases map to TRBD2. V trimming: 6 bases; J trimming: 5 bases; junction bases outside the gene matches: 6. This CDR3 region has 13 residues. The CDR3 spells CASRGSGSHEQYF. In DNA, the CDR3 is TGTGCCAGCAGGGGGAGCGGGAGTCACGAGCAGTACTTC.

The V and J genes are TRBV7-9 and TRBJ1-5; TRBD1 matches 9 bases. The CDR3 length is 14 residues. V shed 3 bases, J shed 6 bases, and the junction held 3 bases outside the gene matches. Per the germline V gene, CDR1 is SEHNR and CDR2 is FQNEAQ (reference sequence). The CDR3 loop reads CASSLGQGGQPQHF. CDR3 DNA sequence: TGTGCCAGCAGCTTGGGACAGGGCGGTCAGCCCCAGCATTTT.

The chain links TRBV10-1 to TRBJ2-5, with TRBD1 identical over 11 bases. The trim removed 6 bases at V and 5 bases at J, leaving 8 bases unmatched. The CDR3 extends over 15 amino acids. The V gene's germline CDR1 is WNHNN and CDR2 SYGVQD (reference sequence). The CDR3 DNA reads TGCGCCAGCAGAATGGACAGGGGGCGCGCGGAGACCCAGTACTTC. This sequence encodes CASRMDRGRAETQYF.

J is TRBJ2-7 and V is TRBV5-8; the match to TRBD2 covers 12 bases. Germline CDR1 reads SGHTS; CDR2 reads YDEGEE. With V trimmed by 2 bases and J by 1 base, 1 base remained unmatched. The CDR3 length is 15 residues. CDR3 nucleotide sequence: TGTGCCAGCAGCTTCCTAGCGGGGGGGTCCTACGAGCAGTACTTC. Translation: CASSFLAGGSYEQYF.

The chain combines TRBV6-2 or TRBV6-3 with TRBJ2-3, with D unclear. The CDR3 totals 11 residues. The V gene's germline CDR1 is MNHEY and CDR2 SVGEGT. V was clipped by 5 bases and J by 2 bases, with 2 bases between them. The CDR3 spells CASSNTDTQYF. As DNA, the CDR3 is TGTGCCAGCAGTAACACAGATACGCAGTATTTT.

The rearrangement links TRBV7-9 to TRBJ2-7, with D tentatively TRBD1 (6 bases). The CDR3 runs 16 residues. V was pared by 5 bases and J by 2 bases, with 19 bases between. Germline CDR1 SEHNR, CDR2 FQNEAQ (reference sequence). The CDR3 reads CASSPSSGESAYEQYF. The CDR3 region has the DNA TGTGCCAGCAGCCCCTCGTCAGGGGAATCGGCCTACGAGCAGTACTTC.

In its sample, this clone was seen once. The chain employs TRBV27 and TRBJ1-1; a weak D match, TRBD1 (6 bases). Trimming removed 6 bases at V and 1 base at J, with 12 bases between. The CDR3 is made up of 14 amino acids. Germline CDR1 reads MNHEY; CDR2 reads SMNVEV (reference sequence). The CDR3 bases are TGTGCCAGCAGCCCCCCGGGACAGAACACTGAAGCTTTCTTT. Residues: CASSPPGQNTEAFF.

V and J are TRBV5-6 and TRBJ1-3; possible D gene TRBD1, 5 bases. The germline V gene has CDR1 SGHDT and CDR2 YYEEEE. V lost 3 bases to trimming and J lost 4 bases, with 14 bases between them. The CDR3 length is 15 residues. The CDR3: CASSSYARVGNTIYF. CDR3 sequence (DNA): TGTGCCAGCAGCTCTTACGCCAGGGTCGGAAACACCATATATTTT.

There are a few counts of this clone. This chain links TRBV13 with TRBJ1-4; tentative D call: TRBD1 (5 bases). V lost 4 bases to trimming and J lost 4 bases, with 13 bases between them. The CDR3 is 15 residues long. CDR1 is PRHDT and CDR2 is FYEKMQ in the germline V gene (reference sequence). CDR3 in DNA: TGTGCCAGCAGCTCCGGACAACGGGGTAATGAAAAACTGTTTTTT. Translated: CASSSGQRGNEKLFF.

V and J are TRBV4-3 and TRBJ1-2; no reliable D call. CDR1 and CDR2 (germline): LGHNA, YSLEER. CDR3 length equals 16 residues. Trimming stripped 0 bases from V and 1 base from J, with 12 bases between. The CDR3 here is CASSQDIGGLNYGYTF. The CDR3 DNA follows: TGCGCCAGCAGCCAAGATATCGGAGGACTTAACTATGGCTACACCTTC.

This rearrangement joins TRBV7-3 to TRBJ2-1, with D possibly TRBD2 on 5 matching bases. This CDR3 region has 14 residues. V lost 5 bases and J 5 bases, leaving 13 bases between the germline ends. The germline V gene has CDR1 SGHTA and CDR2 FQGTGA. CDR3 sequence reads: CASSINRLNNEQFF. CDR3 bases: TGTGCCAGCAGCATCAACAGACTAAACAATGAGCAGTTCTTC.

V gene TRBV5-1 combines with J gene TRBJ1-2; D possibly corresponds to TRBD1 (6 bases). In germline, CDR1 is SGHRS, CDR2 YFSETQ. Trimming removed 6 bases at V and 4 bases at J, with 13 bases between. The CDR3 has 13 residues. The CDR3 DNA is TGCGCCAGCAAAAACACAGGGTTCTATGGCTACACCTTC. It yields the protein CASKNTGFYGYTF. The full variable domain, in which reference TRBV5-1 and TRBJ1-2 provide the parts outside the CDR3, is KAGVTQTPRYLIKTRGQQVTLSCSPISGHRSVSWYQQTPGQGLQFLFEYFSETQRNKGNFPGRFSGRQFSNSRSEMNVSTLELGDSALYLCASKNTGFYGYTFGSGTRLTVV.

V gene TRBV7-6 combines with J gene TRBJ2-2; the D gene is possibly TRBD1 (7 bases). Germline V gene sequence: CDR1 SGHVS, CDR2 FNYEAQ. The CDR3 has 15 residues. Trimming left V 1 base short and J 5 bases short, with 11 bases between. CDR3 in amino acids: CASSLGQGGTGELFF. CDR3 nucleotide sequence: TGTGCCAGCAGCTTAGGTCAGGGGGGTACCGGGGAGCTGTTTTTT.